This T cell receptor (beta chain) is drawn from a study of molecular identifiers for immune sequencing clone quantification. Broader study findings: Amid about a million naive cells, spiked Jurkat TCR RNA from one cell was reportedly still detectable.

Sorting defined naive CD8 T cells as CD8+CD4-CCR7+CD45RA+. TCRdb independently ran MiXCR on the PCR reads; one entry per CDR3 protein. Found here are roughly 630,000 distinct CDR3 sequences, about 25% of them singletons; the top ten hold 0.75% to 0.8%. Germline V gene lookup returns CDR1 LGHNA and CDR2 YSLEER. Deletions cut 0 bases from V and 2 bases from J, with 13 bases between. CDR3 length equals 16 residues. Concerning this clonotype: Its antigen is still unknown.

The rearrangement uses TRBV4-3 and TRBJ2-5; possibly TRBD1 for D (6 bases). This TCR was recovered from a human donor in good health. Some libraries in this study had Jurkat cell RNA spiked in. Sequencing was done on a sample of naive CD8+ T cells from blood, with Jurkat cell RNA spiked in. Documented subset: FACS-sorted CD8+CD4-CCR7+CD45RA+ naive T cells. The CDR3 reads CASSQDRTEAQETQYF. DNA for the CDR3: TGCGCCAGCAGCCAAGACCGGACAGAAGCTCAAGAGACCCAGTACTTC.